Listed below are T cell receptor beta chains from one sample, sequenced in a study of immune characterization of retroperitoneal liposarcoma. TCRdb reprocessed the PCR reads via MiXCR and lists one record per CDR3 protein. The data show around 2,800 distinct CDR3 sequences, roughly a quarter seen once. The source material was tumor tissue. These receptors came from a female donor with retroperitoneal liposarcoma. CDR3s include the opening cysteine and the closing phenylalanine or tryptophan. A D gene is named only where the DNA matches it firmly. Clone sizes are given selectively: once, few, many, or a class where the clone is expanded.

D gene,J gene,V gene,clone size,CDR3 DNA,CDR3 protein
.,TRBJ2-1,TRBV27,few,TGTGCCAGCAGTTTAGAGCCAGCTAGCTCCTACAATGAGCAGTTCTTC,CASSLEPASSYNEQFF
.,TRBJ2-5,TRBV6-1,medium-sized,TGTGCCAGCAGTGAAGGGTCAGGGGCCCAAGAGACCCAGTACTTC,CASSEGSGAQETQYF
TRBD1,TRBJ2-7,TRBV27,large,TGTGCCAGCAGTTTTTACGGGACAGGGGCCTACGAGCAGTACTTC,CASSFYGTGAYEQYF
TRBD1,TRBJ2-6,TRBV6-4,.,TGTGCCAGCAGTGACGGGTCAGGGGGCTCTGGGGCCAACGTCCTGACTTTC,CASSDGSGGSGANVLTF
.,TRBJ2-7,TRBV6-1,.,TGTGCCAGCAGTTTAAAGCTCGTAGCCTACGAGCAGTACTTC,CASSLKLVAYEQYF
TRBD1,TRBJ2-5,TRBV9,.,TGTGCCAGCAGCGCGAACACCGGGACAGGGGGCGAGACCCAGTACTTC,CASSANTGTGGETQYF
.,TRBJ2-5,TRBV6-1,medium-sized,TGTGCCAGCAGTGATTCGTCGGGATCTCAAGAGACCCAGTACTTC,CASSDSSGSQETQYF
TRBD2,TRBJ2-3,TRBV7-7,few,TGTGCCAGCAGCCGTAGCGGGAGCACAGATACGCAGTATTTT,CASSRSGSTDTQYF
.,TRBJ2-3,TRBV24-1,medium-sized,TGTGCCACCAGTGATTTGAGAGCAGATACGCAGTATTTT,CATSDLRADTQYF
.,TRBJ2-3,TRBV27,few,TGTGCCAGCAGTTTTCAGGGTCAGGAGTATTTT,CASSFQGQEYF
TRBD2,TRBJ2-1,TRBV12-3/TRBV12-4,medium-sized,TGTGCCAGCAAGGTTGCGGGGGACTCCTACAATGAGCAGTTCTTC,CASKVAGDSYNEQFF
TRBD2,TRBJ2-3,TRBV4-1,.,TGTGCCAGCAGCCAAGAAGCTAGCGGGAGAACAGATACGCAGTATTTT,CASSQEASGRTDTQYF
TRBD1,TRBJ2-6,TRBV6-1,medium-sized,TGTGCCAGCAGTGAAGAGGCAGGGGGTGCTGGGGCCAACGTCCTGACTTTC,CASSEEAGGAGANVLTF
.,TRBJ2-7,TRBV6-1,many,TGTGCCAGCAGTGAATATGCGCTAGCCAGCTCCTACGAGCAGTACTTC,CASSEYALASSYEQYF
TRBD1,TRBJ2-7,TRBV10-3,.,TGTGCCACCGGGGACAGGGGTTACGAGCAGTACTTC,CATGDRGYEQYF
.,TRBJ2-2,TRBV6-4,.,TGTGCCAGCAGTGATAAGGCAACGAACACCGGGGAGCTGTTTTTT,CASSDKATNTGELFF
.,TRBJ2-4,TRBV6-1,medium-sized,TGTGCCAGCAGTTTCGGACTCCCCGGTGCAAACATTCAGTACTTC,CASSFGLPGANIQYF
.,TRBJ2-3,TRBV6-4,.,TGTGCCAGCAGTGAAGGAGAAGGGGGAGGGACGCAGTATTTT,CASSEGEGGGTQYF
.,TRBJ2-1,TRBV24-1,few,TGTGCCACCAGTGATCCGAGCTGGTCCTACAATGAGCAGTTCTTC,CATSDPSWSYNEQFF
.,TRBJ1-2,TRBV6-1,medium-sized,TGTGCCAGCAGTGAACAGGGTTTAGACTATGGCTACACCTTC,CASSEQGLDYGYTF
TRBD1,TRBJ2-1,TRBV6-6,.,TGTGCCAGCAGTTACGGACAGGGGGCCTACGAGCAGTTCTTC,CASSYGQGAYEQFF
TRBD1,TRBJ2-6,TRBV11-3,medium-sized,TGTGCCAGCAGCCTCCAGACAGGGGGCACTGGGGCCAACGTCCTGACTTTC,CASSLQTGGTGANVLTF
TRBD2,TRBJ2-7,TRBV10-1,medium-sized,TGCGCCAGCAGCTCGGGACTAGCGGGAGGCTACGAGCAGTACTTC,CASSSGLAGGYEQYF
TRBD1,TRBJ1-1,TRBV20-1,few,TGCAGTGCTAGATCCGCCGGGACAGGGGGGAACACTGAAGCTTTCTTT,CSARSAGTGGNTEAFF
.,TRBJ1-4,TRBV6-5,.,TGTGCCAGCCGGGACCCGAATGAGGGGAAACTGTTTTTT,CASRDPNEGKLFF
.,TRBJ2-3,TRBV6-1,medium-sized,TGTGCCAGCTCCCCCGATGGGATGGTTGAGACAGATACGCAGTATTTT,CASSPDGMVETDTQYF
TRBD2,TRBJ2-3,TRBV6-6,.,TGTGCCAGCAGTTACCTCCCGGGAACTAGCGGGAGGGGGACAGATACGCAGTATTTT,CASSYLPGTSGRGTDTQYF